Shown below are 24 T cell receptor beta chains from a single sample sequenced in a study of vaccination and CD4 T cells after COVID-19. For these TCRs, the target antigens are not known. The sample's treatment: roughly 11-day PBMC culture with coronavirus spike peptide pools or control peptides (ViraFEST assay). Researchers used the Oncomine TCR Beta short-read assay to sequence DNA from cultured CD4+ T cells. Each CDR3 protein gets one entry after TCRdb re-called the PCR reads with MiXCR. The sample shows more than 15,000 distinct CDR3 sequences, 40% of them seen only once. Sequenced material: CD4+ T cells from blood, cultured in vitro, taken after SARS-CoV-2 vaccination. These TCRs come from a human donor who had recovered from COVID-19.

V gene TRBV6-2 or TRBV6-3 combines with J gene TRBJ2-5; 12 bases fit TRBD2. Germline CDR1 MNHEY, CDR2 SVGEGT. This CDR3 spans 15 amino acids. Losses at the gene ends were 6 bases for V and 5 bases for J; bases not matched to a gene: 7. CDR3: CASSPTSGGHETQYF. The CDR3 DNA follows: TGTGCCAGCAGCCCCACTAGCGGGGGGCATGAGACCCAGTACTTC.

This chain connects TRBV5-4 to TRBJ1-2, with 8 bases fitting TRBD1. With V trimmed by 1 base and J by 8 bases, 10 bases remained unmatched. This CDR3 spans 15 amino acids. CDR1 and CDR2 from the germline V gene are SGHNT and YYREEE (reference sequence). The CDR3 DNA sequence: TGTGCCAGCAGCTTGACCGCTCAGGGGGCAAGCGGCTACACCTTC. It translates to CASSLTAQGASGYTF.

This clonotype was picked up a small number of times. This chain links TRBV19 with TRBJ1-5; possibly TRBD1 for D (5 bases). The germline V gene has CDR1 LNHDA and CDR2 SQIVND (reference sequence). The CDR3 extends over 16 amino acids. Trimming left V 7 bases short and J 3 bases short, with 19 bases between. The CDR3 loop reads CASTPRQGIVNQPQHF. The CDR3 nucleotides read TGTGCCAGTACCCCCCGCCAGGGAATAGTCAATCAGCCCCAGCATTTT.

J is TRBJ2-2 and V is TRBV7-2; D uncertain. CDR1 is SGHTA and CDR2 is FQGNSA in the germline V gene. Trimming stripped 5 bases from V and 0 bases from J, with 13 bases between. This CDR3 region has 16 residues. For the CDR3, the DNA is TGTGCCAGCAGCCTCGGCCCGGTTTCGAACACCGGGGAGCTGTTTTTT. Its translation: CASSLGPVSNTGELFF. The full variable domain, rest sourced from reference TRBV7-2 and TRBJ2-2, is GAGVSQSPSNKVTEKGKDVELRCDPISGHTALYWYRQSLGQGLEFLIYFQGNSAPDKSGLPSDRFSAERTGGSVSTLTIQRTQQEDSAVYLCASSLGPVSNTGELFFGEGSRLTVL.

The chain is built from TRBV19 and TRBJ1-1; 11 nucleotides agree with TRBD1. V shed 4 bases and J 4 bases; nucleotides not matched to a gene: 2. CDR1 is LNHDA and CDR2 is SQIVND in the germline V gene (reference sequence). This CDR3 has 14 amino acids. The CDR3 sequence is CASSTGTGGTEAFF. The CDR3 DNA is TGTGCCAGTAGTACAGGGACAGGGGGCACTGAAGCTTTCTTT.

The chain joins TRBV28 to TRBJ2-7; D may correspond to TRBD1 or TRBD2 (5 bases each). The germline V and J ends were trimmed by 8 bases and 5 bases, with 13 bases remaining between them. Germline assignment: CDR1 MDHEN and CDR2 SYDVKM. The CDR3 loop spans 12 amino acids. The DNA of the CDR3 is TGTGCCAGCGAGGGGCTAGTGAACGAGCAGTACTTC. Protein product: CASEGLVNEQYF.

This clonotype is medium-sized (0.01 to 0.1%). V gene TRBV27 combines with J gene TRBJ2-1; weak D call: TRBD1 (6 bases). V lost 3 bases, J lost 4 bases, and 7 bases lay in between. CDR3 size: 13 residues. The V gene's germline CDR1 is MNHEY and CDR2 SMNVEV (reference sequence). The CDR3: CASSFGQYNEQFF. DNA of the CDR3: TGTGCCAGCAGTTTTGGACAGTACAATGAGCAGTTCTTC.

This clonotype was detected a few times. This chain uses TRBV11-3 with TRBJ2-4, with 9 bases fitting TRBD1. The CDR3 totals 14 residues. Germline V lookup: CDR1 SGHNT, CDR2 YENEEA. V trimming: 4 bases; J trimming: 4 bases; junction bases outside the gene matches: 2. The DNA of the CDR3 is TGTGCCAGCAGCTCCGGGACAGGGAAAAACATTCAGTACTTC. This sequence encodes CASSSGTGKNIQYF. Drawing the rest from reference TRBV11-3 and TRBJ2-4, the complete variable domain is EAGVVQSPRYKIIEKKQPVAFWCNPISGHNTLYWYLQNLGQGPELLIRYENEEAVDDSQLPKDRFSAERLKGVDSTLKIQPAELGDSAVYLCASSSGTGKNIQYFGAGTRLSVL.

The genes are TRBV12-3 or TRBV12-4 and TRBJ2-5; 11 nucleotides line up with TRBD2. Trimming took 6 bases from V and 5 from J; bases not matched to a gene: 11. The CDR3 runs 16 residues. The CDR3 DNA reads TGTGCCAGCAGAGGGCCAACTAGCGGGAGAACGGAGACCCAGTACTTC. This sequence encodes CASRGPTSGRTETQYF.

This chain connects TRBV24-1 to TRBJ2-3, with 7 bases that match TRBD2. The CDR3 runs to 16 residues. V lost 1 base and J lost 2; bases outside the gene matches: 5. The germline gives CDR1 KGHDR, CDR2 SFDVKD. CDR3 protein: CATSDLPGLDTDTQYF. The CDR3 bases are TGTGCCACCAGTGATTTACCCGGACTAGACACAGATACGCAGTATTTT.

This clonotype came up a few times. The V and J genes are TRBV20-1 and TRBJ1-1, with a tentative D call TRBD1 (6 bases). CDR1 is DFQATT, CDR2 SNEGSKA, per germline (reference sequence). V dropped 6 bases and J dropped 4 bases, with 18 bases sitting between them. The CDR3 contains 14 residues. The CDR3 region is CSASTGGIVTEAFF. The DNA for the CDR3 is TGCAGTGCGAGCACCGGGGGCATCGTCACTGAAGCTTTCTTT.

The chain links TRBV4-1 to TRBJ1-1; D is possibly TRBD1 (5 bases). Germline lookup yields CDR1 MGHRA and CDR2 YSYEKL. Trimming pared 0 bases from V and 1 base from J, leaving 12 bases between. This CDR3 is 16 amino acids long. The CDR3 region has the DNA TGCGCCAGCAGCCAAGAATCCCGGCAGGGGAACACTGAAGCTTTCTTT. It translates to CASSQESRQGNTEAFF.

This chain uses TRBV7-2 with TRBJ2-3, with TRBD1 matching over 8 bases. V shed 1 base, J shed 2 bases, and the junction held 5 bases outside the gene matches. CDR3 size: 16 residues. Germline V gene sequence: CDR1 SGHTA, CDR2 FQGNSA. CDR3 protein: CASSLEGRGHTDTQYF. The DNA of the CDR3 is TGTGCCAGCAGCTTAGAGGGCAGGGGGCACACAGATACGCAGTATTTT.

CDR3 coding DNA: TGTGCCAGCAGTCGGGACTCCCAGGCTTTCTTT. This sequence encodes CASSRDSQAFF. This chain links TRBV12-3 or TRBV12-4 with TRBJ1-1; D perhaps matches TRBD1 (5 bases). There are 11 residues in the CDR3. The V end was cut by 5 bases, the J end by 11 bases, with 12 bases between.

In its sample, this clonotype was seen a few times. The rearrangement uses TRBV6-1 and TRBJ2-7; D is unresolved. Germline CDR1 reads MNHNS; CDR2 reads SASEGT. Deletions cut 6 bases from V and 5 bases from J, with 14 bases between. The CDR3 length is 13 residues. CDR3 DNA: TGTGCCAGCAGAACACCTAGAATGGACGAGCAGTACTTC. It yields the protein CASRTPRMDEQYF.

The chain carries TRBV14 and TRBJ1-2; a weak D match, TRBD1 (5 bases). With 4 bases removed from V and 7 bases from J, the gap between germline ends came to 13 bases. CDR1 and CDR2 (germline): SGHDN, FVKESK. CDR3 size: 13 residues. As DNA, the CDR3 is TGTGCCAGCAGCCTCCGGGACGACGGTGGCTACACCTTC. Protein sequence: CASSLRDDGGYTF.

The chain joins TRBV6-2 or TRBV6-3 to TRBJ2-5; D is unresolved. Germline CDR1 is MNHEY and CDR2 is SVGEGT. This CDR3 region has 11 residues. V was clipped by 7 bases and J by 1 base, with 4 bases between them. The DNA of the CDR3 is TGTGCCAGCACGTTCCAAGAGACCCAGTACTTC. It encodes CASTFQETQYF.

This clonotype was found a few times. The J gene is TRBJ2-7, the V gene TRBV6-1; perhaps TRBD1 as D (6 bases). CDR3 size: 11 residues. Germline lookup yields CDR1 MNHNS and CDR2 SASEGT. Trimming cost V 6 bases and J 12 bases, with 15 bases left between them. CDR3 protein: CASSHPDRLYF. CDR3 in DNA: TGTGCCAGCAGCCATCCCGACAGGCTGTACTTC.

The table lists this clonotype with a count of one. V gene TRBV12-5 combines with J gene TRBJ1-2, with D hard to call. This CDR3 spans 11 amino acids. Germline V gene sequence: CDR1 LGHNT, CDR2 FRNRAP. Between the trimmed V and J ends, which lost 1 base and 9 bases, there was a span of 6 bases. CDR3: CASGLATRYTF. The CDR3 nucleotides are TGTGCTAGTGGTTTGGCGACGCGCTACACCTTC.

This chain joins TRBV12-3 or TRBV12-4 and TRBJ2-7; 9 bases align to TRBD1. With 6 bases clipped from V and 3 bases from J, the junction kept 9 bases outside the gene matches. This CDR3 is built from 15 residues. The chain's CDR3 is CASRTTGGEFYEQYF. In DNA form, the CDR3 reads TGTGCCAGCAGGACGACAGGGGGGGAATTCTACGAGCAGTACTTC.

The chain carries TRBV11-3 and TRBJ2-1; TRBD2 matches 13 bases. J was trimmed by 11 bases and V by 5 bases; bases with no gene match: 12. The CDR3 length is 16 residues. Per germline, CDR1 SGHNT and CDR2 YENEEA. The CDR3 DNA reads TGTGCCAGCAGCCCAGGGACTAGCGGGGCGATCGGTCAGCAGTTCTTC. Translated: CASSPGTSGAIGQQFF.

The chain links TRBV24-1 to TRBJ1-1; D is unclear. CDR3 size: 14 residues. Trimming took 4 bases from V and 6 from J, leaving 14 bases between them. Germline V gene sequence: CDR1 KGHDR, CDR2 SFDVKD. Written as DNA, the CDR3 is TGTGCCACCAGTGAATATGACGGACTACCTGAAGCTTTCTTT. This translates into CATSEYDGLPEAFF.

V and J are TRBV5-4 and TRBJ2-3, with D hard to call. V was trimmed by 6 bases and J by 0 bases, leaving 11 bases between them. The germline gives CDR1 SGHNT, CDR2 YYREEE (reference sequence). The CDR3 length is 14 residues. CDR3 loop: CASTLQTSTDTQYF. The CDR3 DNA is TGTGCCAGCACCTTACAGACTAGCACAGATACGCAGTATTTT.

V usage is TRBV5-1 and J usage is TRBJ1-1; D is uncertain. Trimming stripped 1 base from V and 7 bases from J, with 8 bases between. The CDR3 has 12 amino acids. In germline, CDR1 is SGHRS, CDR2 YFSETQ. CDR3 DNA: TGCGCCAGCAGCTTGTCTGGGATTGAAGCTTTCTTT. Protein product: CASSLSGIEAFF.